Following are 13 T cell receptor beta chains from one sample sequenced in a study of cytomegalovirus exposure and HLA in healthy donors. The primer mix had 60 Vbeta and 13 Jbeta primers. The assay was immunoSEQ multiplex PCR, and TCRdb's table has in-frame clones only and misses some. The table shows 150,000 to 200,000 clones, with roughly 82% occurring only once. Sequencing was done on a sample of PBMCs. The receptors were gathered from a girl between 10 and 17 years old in good health and CMV-seropositive.

Here the CDR3 reads CASSWGTPGGNEQFF. CDR3 bases: TGTGCCAGCAGTTGGGGGACCCCAGGGGGCAATGAGCAGTTCTTC. The chain is built from TRBV6-6 and TRBJ2-1, with 7 bases that match TRBD1. The CDR3 runs 15 residues. Per the germline V gene, CDR1 is MNHNY and CDR2 is SVGAGI (reference sequence). The V segment lost 4 bases and the J segment 6 bases; nucleotides outside the gene matches: 9.

The genes are TRBV28 and TRBJ2-5, with 11 nucleotides matching TRBD1. Losses at the gene ends were 4 bases for V and 5 bases for J; bases not matched to a gene: 6. Germline-derived CDR1 and CDR2 are MDHEN and SYDVKM. The CDR3 runs 15 residues. This CDR3 reads CASSSRTGGGETQYF. CDR3 nucleotide sequence: TGTGCCAGCAGTTCCCGGACAGGGGGCGGGGAGACCCAGTACTTC.

This clone has more than one count but fewer than ten. The CDR3 protein is CASTRGGVSYTF. CDR3 in DNA: TGTGCCAGCACTAGAGGGGGGGTTAGCTACACCTTC. The rearrangement links TRBV28 to TRBJ1-2; perhaps TRBD1 as D (6 bases). The germline gives CDR1 MDHEN, CDR2 SYDVKM. The CDR3 is made up of 12 amino acids. Between the trimmed V and J ends, which lost 7 bases and 9 bases, there was a span of 15 bases.

This rearrangement joins TRBV5-1 to TRBJ2-3; 10 bases align to TRBD2. V lost 2 bases and J lost 1; bases outside the gene matches: 4. CDR3 size: 16 residues. The germline V gene encodes CDR1 SGHRS and CDR2 YFSETQ. CDR3 DNA sequence: TGCGCCAGCAGCTTTTCCGGGACTAGCGGCACAGATACGCAGTATTTT. It specifies CASSFSGTSGTDTQYF.

The chain has TRBV28 and TRBJ1-2, with D perhaps TRBD1 (5 bases). In germline, CDR1 is MDHEN, CDR2 SYDVKM. The CDR3 covers 14 residues. Trimming shortened V by 2 bases and J by 4 bases, and 11 bases separated the two germline ends. CDR3 nucleotides: TGTGCCAGCAGTTTACGGGACGGGGGCTATGGCTACACCTTC. Encoded protein: CASSLRDGGYGYTF.

V and J are TRBV11-3 and TRBJ2-5, with D possibly matching TRBD2 (6 bases). Germline values: CDR1 SGHNT, CDR2 YENEEA. The CDR3 runs to 17 residues. V was trimmed by 8 bases and J by 2 bases, leaving 24 bases between them. CDR3 residues: CASRVQGLQPTQETQYF. CDR3 in DNA: TGTGCCAGCCGCGTCCAGGGACTCCAACCAACGCAAGAGACCCAGTACTTC.

The V call is TRBV6-5, the J call TRBJ1-5; no clear D. The CDR3 contains 16 residues. Trimming stripped 0 bases from V and 6 bases from J, with 15 bases between. The germline CDR1 and CDR2 sequences are MNHEY and SVGAGI. The CDR3 DNA follows: TGTGCCAGCAGTTACTCCACGAGGGTAATAGGTCAGCCCCAGCATTTT. It is translated as CASSYSTRVIGQPQHF.

The chain combines TRBV19 with TRBJ1-5; the match to TRBD1 covers 7 bases. Per germline, CDR1 LNHDA and CDR2 SQIVND (reference sequence). J was trimmed by 0 bases and V by 7 bases; bases with no gene match: 3. This CDR3 has 14 residues. CDR3 coding DNA: TGTGCCAGTACGGACAGGTATAGCAATCAGCCCCAGCATTTT. Its protein product is CASTDRYSNQPQHF.

The J gene is TRBJ1-2, the V gene TRBV15, with D hard to call. Per germline, CDR1 LNHNV and CDR2 YYDKDF (reference sequence). Between the trimmed V and J ends, which lost 3 bases and 2 bases, there was a span of 13 bases. The CDR3 covers 15 residues. The CDR3 sequence is CATSSSPNRNYGYTF. CDR3 sequence (DNA): TGTGCCACCAGCAGTTCCCCCAACAGAAACTATGGCTACACCTTC. The entire variable domain, with the rest obtained from reference TRBV15 and TRBJ1-2, is as follows: DAMVIQNPRYQVTQFGKPVTLSCSQTLNHNVMYWYQQKSSQAPKLLFHYYDKDFNNEADTPDNFQSRRPNTSFCFLDIRSPGLGDTAMYLCATSSSPNRNYGYTFGSGTRLTVV.

The chain joins TRBV5-4 to TRBJ1-2; 10 positions agree with TRBD1. The CDR3 is made up of 18 amino acids. V shed 2 bases, J shed 4 bases, and the junction held 14 bases outside the gene matches. The germline CDR1 and CDR2 sequences are SGHNT and YYREEE (reference sequence). The CDR3 is CASSLHSTGQGSGYGYTF. The CDR3 coding sequence is TGTGCCAGCAGCTTACACTCGACGGGACAGGGGTCAGGCTATGGCTACACCTTC.

This chain links TRBV2 with TRBJ1-1; 11 bases match TRBD1. Trimming removed 6 bases from V and 4 bases from J; junction bases left unmatched: 1. The CDR3 has 13 amino acids. Per germline, CDR1 SNHLY and CDR2 FYNNEI. The CDR3 loop is CASSGQGATEAFF. The CDR3 bases are TGTGCCAGCAGCGGACAGGGGGCCACTGAAGCTTTCTTT.

V and J are TRBV6-5 and TRBJ2-5; no clear D gene. The CDR3 extends over 15 amino acids. V lost 6 bases and J lost 7, with 21 bases in between. The germline CDR1 and CDR2 sequences are MNHEY and SVGAGI. The CDR3 DNA sequence: TGTGCCAGCAGCCGGCGTAGCCATGGTTCGTGGACCCAGTACTTC. The encoded protein is CASSRRSHGSWTQYF.

The chain has TRBV28 and TRBJ2-2; TRBD2 aligns across 8 bases. The CDR3 loop spans 17 amino acids. The ends lost 7 bases at V and 3 bases at J; junction bases unmatched: 13. Per germline, CDR1 MDHEN and CDR2 SYDVKM. CDR3 residues: CASILNAAGGYTGELFF. CDR3 coding DNA: TGTGCCAGCATCTTGAATGCCGCGGGGGGCTACACCGGGGAGCTGTTTTTT.